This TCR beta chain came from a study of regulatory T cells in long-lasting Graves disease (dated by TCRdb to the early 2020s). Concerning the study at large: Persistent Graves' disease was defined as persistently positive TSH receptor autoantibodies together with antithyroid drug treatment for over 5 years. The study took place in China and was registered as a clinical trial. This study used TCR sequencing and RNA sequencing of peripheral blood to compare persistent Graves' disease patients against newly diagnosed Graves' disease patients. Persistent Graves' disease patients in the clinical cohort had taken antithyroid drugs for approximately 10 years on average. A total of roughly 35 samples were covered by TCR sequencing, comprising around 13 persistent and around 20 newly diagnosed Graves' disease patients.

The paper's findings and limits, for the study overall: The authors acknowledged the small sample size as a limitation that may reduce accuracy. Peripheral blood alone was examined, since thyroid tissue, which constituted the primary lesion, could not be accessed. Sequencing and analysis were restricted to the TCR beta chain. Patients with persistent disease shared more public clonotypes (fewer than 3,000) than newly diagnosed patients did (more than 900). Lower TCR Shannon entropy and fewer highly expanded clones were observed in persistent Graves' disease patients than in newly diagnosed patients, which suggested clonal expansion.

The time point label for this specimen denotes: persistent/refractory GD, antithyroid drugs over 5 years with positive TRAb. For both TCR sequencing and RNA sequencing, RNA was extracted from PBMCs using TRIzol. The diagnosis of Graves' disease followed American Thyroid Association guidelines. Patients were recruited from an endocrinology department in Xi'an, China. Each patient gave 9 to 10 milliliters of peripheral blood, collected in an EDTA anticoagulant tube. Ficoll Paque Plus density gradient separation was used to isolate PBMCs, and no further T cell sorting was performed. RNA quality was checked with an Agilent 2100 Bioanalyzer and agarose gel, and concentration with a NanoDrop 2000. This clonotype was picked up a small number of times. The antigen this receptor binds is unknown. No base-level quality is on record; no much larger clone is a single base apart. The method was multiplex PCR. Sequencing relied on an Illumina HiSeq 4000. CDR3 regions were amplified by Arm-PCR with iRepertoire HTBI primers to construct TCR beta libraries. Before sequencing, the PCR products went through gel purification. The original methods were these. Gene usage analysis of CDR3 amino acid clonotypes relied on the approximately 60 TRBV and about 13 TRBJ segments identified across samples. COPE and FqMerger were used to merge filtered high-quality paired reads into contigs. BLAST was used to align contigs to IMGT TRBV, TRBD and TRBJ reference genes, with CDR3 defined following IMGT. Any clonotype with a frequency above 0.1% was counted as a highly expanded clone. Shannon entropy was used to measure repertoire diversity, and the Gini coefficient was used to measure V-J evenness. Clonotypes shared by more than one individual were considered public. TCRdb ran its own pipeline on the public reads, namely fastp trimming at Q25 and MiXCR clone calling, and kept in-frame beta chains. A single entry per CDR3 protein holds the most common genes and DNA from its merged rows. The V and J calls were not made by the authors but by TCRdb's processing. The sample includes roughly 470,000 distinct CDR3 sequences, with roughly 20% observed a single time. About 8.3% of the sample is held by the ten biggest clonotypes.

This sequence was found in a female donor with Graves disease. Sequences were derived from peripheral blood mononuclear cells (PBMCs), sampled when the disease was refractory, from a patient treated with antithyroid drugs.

The DNA sequence reads TGCAGTGCTAGAGATTCAGGGACAGGACGAGAGACCCAGTACTTC. Translated, it gives CSARDSGTGRETQYF. The chain is made from TRBV20-1 and TRBJ2-5, with 8 bases in between that match TRBD1. Reading from cysteine to phenylalanine, the CDR3 counts 15 amino acids. CDR3 DNA only is kept here, 45 bases in frame from base 1. V is pruned by 0 bases and J by 4 bases, leaving 7 bases of the junction without a gene match. CDR1 and CDR2 are read off the germline V gene (reference sequence) as DFQATT and SNEGSKA.